The 19 T cell receptor beta chains below were found in one sample sequenced in a study of blood T cell repertoires in COVID-19. This table comes from immunoSEQ multiplex PCR, and its TCRdb copy is limited to in-frame clones, with some not included. The sample holds 95,000 to 150,000 clones, 60% to 80% seen once. The sequenced material came from peripheral blood. All receptors come from a human donor in a cohort sampled during active COVID-19.

The J gene is TRBJ2-7, the V gene TRBV29-1, with 10 bases identical to TRBD1. Looked up from germline, CDR1 is SQVTM and CDR2 is ANQGSEA. Trimming at V came to 6 bases and at J to 1 base, leaving 3 bases not matched to a gene. This CDR3 spans 13 amino acids. The CDR3 region is CSVGTGASYEQYF. The CDR3 coding sequence is TGCAGCGTGGGGACAGGGGCTTCCTACGAGCAGTACTTC.

The chain combines TRBV12-3 or TRBV12-4 with TRBJ1-1, with TRBD1 matching 8 bases. The CDR3 runs to 13 residues. Losses at the gene ends were 6 bases for V and 3 bases for J; bases not matched to a gene: 3. The CDR3 loop reads CASREQGDTEAFF. CDR3 coding DNA: TGTGCCAGCAGAGAACAGGGGGACACTGAAGCTTTCTTT.

Notes on this clone: Other DNA sequences in the same sample also yield this CDR3. The V gene is TRBV6-5, the J gene TRBJ2-7, with D possibly matching TRBD1 (5 bases). Germline CDR1 and CDR2: MNHEY and SVGAGI. The CDR3 contains 13 residues. V gave up 4 bases and J gave up 2 bases, with 9 bases separating them. CDR3 sequence reads: CASSSGSTYEQYF. The CDR3, as DNA: TGTGCCAGCAGTTCAGGGTCCACCTACGAGCAGTACTTC.

The chain recombines TRBV3-1 (or the pseudogene TRBV3-2) with TRBJ1-1, with D possibly being TRBD1 (5 bases). CDR1 and CDR2 from the germline V gene are LGHDT and YNNKEL (reference sequence). The CDR3 covers 16 residues. Trimming shortened V by 6 bases and J by 0 bases, and 17 bases separated the two germline ends. Written as DNA, the CDR3 is TGTGCCAGCAGTAGAAGGGGACTCGCCTTGAACACTGAAGCTTTCTTT. It is translated as CASSRRGLALNTEAFF.

The CDR3 nucleotides are TGTGCCAGCAGCCCTAGTGGGACAGCCTACTATGGCTACACCTTC. It yields the protein CASSPSGTAYYGYTF. The V call is TRBV7-9, the J call TRBJ1-2; TRBD1 matches at 7 bases. V dropped 5 bases and J dropped 3; count of bases not matched to a gene: 9. Germline CDR1 reads SEHNR; CDR2 reads FQNEAQ (reference sequence). CDR3 length: 15 residues.

This chain joins TRBV7-9 and TRBJ1-5, with 8 bases identical to TRBD1. V lost 8 bases, J lost 2 bases, and 2 bases stayed unmatched. Germline CDR1 and CDR2: SEHNR and FQNEAQ (reference sequence). The CDR3 runs 13 residues. CDR3 coding DNA: TGTGCCAGCCAGGACAGGGGCAATCAGCCCCAGCATTTT. Translated: CASQDRGNQPQHF.

The chain carries TRBV21-1 and TRBJ2-3; the tabulated D call, TRBD1, remains unverified against the DNA. TRBV21-1 is an annotated pseudogene. CDR3 size: 12 residues. The CDR3 bases are TGTGCCAGCAGCTACACCCCCGATACGCAGTATTTT. Translated: CASSYTPDTQYF.

V gene TRBV3-1 (or the pseudogene TRBV3-2) combines with J gene TRBJ2-7, with 7 bases lining up with TRBD2. The CDR3 spans 15 residues. The V segment lost 5 bases and the J segment 3 bases; nucleotides outside the gene matches: 10. CDR1 is LGHDT and CDR2 is YNNKEL in the germline V gene (reference sequence). CDR3 sequence reads: CASSTSTSQNYEQYF. In DNA, the CDR3 is TGTGCCAGCAGCACCTCGACTAGCCAGAACTACGAGCAGTACTTC.

This clone was seen a handful of times. The chain couples TRBV18 to TRBJ1-5; a weak D match, TRBD1 (6 bases). Per the germline V gene, CDR1 is KGHSH and CDR2 is LQKENI. CDR3 length: 16 residues. Trimming took 3 bases from V and 2 from J, leaving 14 bases between them. CDR3 nucleotide sequence: TGTGCCAGCTCACCCACCCCCCCAGGGGGCAATCAGCCCCAGCATTTT. This encodes CASSPTPPGGNQPQHF.

This sequence joins TRBV25-1 and TRBJ2-1; the D gene is possibly TRBD1 (5 bases). Germline assignment: CDR1 MGHDK and CDR2 SYGVNS. This CDR3 has 15 amino acids. Trimming removed 2 bases at V and 7 bases at J, with 15 bases between. In nucleotides, the CDR3 is TGTGCCAGCAGTGAACATCAGCAGGGTAAGAATGAGCAGTTCTTC. It specifies CASSEHQQGKNEQFF. Combining the CDR3 with reference TRBV25-1 and TRBJ2-1 gives the whole variable domain EADIYQTPRYLVIGTGKKITLECSQTMGHDKMYWYQQDPGMELHLIHYSYGVNSTEKGDLSSESTVSRIRTEHFPLTLESARPSHTSQYLCASSEHQQGKNEQFFGPGTRLTVL.

In this sample, this clone turned up a few times. The chain recombines TRBV10-2 with TRBJ1-2, with D hard to call. V lost 7 bases and J lost 6, with 21 bases in between. CDR1 and CDR2 from the germline V gene are WSHSY and SAAADI. The CDR3 is 15 residues long. CDR3 protein: CASISAADKRDGYTF. CDR3 sequence (DNA): TGCGCCAGCATTTCCGCGGCAGATAAGCGTGATGGCTACACCTTC.

The gene calls are TRBV12-3 or TRBV12-4 and TRBJ1-4; 10 bases align to TRBD1. Trimming took 6 bases from V and 7 from J; bases not matched to a gene: 2. There are 13 residues in the CDR3. The CDR3 nucleotides are TGTGCCAGCAGGTGGACAGGGGGTGAAAAACTGTTTTTT. This codes for CASRWTGGEKLFF.

The chain combines TRBV11-2 with TRBJ1-1; a possible D gene is TRBD1 (5 bases). This CDR3 is built from 13 residues. Trimming left V 4 bases short and J 0 bases short, with 6 bases between. Looked up from germline, CDR1 is SGHAT and CDR2 is FQNNGV. The chain's CDR3 is CASSWGVNTEAFF. The CDR3, as DNA: TGTGCCAGCAGCTGGGGGGTGAACACTGAAGCTTTCTTT.

This chain uses TRBV6-6 with TRBJ1-5; TRBD1 might be the D (5 bases). Germline values: CDR1 MNHNY, CDR2 SVGAGI (reference sequence). The CDR3 has 16 residues. Trimming removed 4 bases at V and 3 bases at J, with 16 bases between. CDR3: CASSSSRGANNQPQHF. DNA of the CDR3: TGTGCCAGCAGTTCCTCCCGTGGGGCAAACAATCAGCCCCAGCATTTT.

The CDR3 region has the DNA TGTGCCAGCAGCCAATCTAAGCGGGGGAGCTCCTACGAGCAGTACTTC. Translation gives CASSQSKRGSSYEQYF. V and J are TRBV3-1 (or the pseudogene TRBV3-2) and TRBJ2-7; 8 nucleotides match TRBD2. This CDR3 is 16 amino acids long. The V gene end was trimmed by 2 bases and the J gene end by 0 bases; junction bases not matched to a gene: 6. CDR1 and CDR2 (germline): LGHDT, YNNKEL (reference sequence).

This clone was recorded once. J is TRBJ2-6 and V is TRBV6-6; 8 bases line up with TRBD1. The CDR3 has 15 residues. V gave up 6 bases and J gave up 2 bases; unmatched junction bases: 3. The germline V gene has CDR1 MNHNY and CDR2 SVGAGI (reference sequence). The CDR3 protein is CASSRTGTGANVLTF. As DNA, the CDR3 is TGTGCCAGCAGCCGGACAGGGACTGGGGCCAACGTCCTGACTTTC.

This rearrangement joins TRBV7-9 to TRBJ2-7, with 8 bases that match TRBD2. CDR1 is SEHNR and CDR2 is FQNEAQ in the germline V gene (reference sequence). The CDR3 has 15 amino acids. Losses at the gene ends were 3 bases for V and 0 bases for J; bases not matched to a gene: 4. Here the CDR3 reads CASSFLREVSYEQYF. The CDR3 region has the DNA TGTGCCAGCAGCTTCCTGCGGGAGGTCTCCTACGAGCAGTACTTC. The complete variable domain, with remaining parts taken from reference TRBV7-9 and TRBJ2-7, reads DTGVSQNPRHKITKRGQNVTFRCDPISEHNRLYWYRQTLGQGPEFLTYFQNEAQLEKSRLLSDRFSAERPKGSFSTLEIQRTEQGDSAMYLCASSFLREVSYEQYFGPGTRLTVT.

The table lists this clone with a few counts. The chain has TRBV7-2 and TRBJ1-5, with D tentatively TRBD1 (6 bases). The CDR3 extends over 17 amino acids. Germline loops: CDR1 SGHTA, CDR2 FQGNSA. V was trimmed by 5 bases and J by 0 bases, leaving 17 bases between them. DNA for the CDR3: TGTGCCAGCAGCCCTAGGGGGACACCTTATAGCAATCAGCCCCAGCATTTT. This codes for CASSPRGTPYSNQPQHF.

This clone has only one observation. The chain has TRBV2 and TRBJ2-7, with D hard to call. Germline CDR1 SNHLY, CDR2 FYNNEI. V was clipped by 4 bases and J by 3 bases, with 4 bases between them. This CDR3 spans 11 amino acids. The CDR3 sequence is CASSVNYEQYF. The CDR3 bases are TGTGCCAGCAGTGTTAACTACGAGCAGTACTTC. Drawing the rest from reference TRBV2 and TRBJ2-7, the complete variable domain is EPEVTQTPSHQVTQMGQEVILRCVPISNHLYFYWYRQILGQKVEFLVSFYNNEISEKSEIFDDQFSVERPDGSNFTLKIRSTKLEDSAMYFCASSVNYEQYFGPGTRLTVT.